This TCR beta chain was found in a study of T cells after yellow fever vaccination. Regarding the study as a whole: A small share of clonotypes appeared in both CD4 and CD8 compartments. FACS-sorted repertoires could harbor abundant contaminating bulk-population clonotypes.

V shed 0 bases and J 1 base; nucleotides not matched to a gene: 11. Germline V CDR1 and CDR2: LGHNA, YSLEER. The CDR3 is made up of 18 amino acids. This clonotype has at least ten counts. What it binds is not known. MiXCR, applied by TCRdb to the 5' RACE reads, yields one record per CDR3 protein. The sample gives about 260,000 distinct CDR3 sequences, about 5.2% of which show up once; roughly 3.4% is in the top ten. This sequence joins TRBV4-3 and TRBJ2-7, with 8 bases aligning to TRBD1. Sequencing used CD4+ T cells sorted from PBMCs, obtained on the day of the yellow fever booster vaccination. The clonotype comes from a man aged 18 to 35 who received the YFV17D yellow fever vaccine. Written as DNA, the CDR3 is TGCGCCAGCAGCCAAGATCCCATCCGGACAGGGATTTCCTACGAGCAGTACTTC. It translates to CASSQDPIRTGISYEQYF.